Listed below are T cell receptor beta chains from one sample, sequenced in a study of T cell responses to AZD1222 COVID-19 vaccine. The table came from immunoSEQ multiplex PCR; TCRdb's copy has only in-frame clones and leaves some out. The sample has more than 150,000 clones; approximately 90% are singletons. Sequencing used peripheral blood, obtained after recovery from COVID-19. These receptors were obtained from an adult who had recovered from COVID-19. Each CDR3 is given with its conserved first and last residue. D genes are given only for firm matches. Clone size is not always given. Where it is, it says once, few, many or a class for expanded clones.

v_call: TRBV6-4; j_call: TRBJ1-4; d_call: TRBD1; clone_size: -; cdr3_aa: CASSDKRQGAIEEKLFF; cdr3_nt: TGTGCCAGCAGTGACAAAAGACAGGGGGCCATTGAGGAAAAACTGTTTTTT
v_call: TRBV7-2; j_call: TRBJ1-1; d_call: TRBD1; clone_size: -; cdr3_aa: CASSSYRGQGTEAFF; cdr3_nt: TGTGCCAGCAGCTCGTACAGGGGACAGGGTACTGAAGCTTTCTTT
v_call: TRBV6-5; j_call: TRBJ1-2; d_call: -; clone_size: -; cdr3_aa: CASPGYTNYGYTF; cdr3_nt: TGTGCCAGCCCGGGATATACGAACTATGGCTACACCTTC
v_call: TRBV11-3; j_call: TRBJ1-1; d_call: TRBD1; clone_size: -; cdr3_aa: CASSQGQGNTEAFF; cdr3_nt: TGTGCCAGCAGCCAGGGACAGGGGAACACTGAAGCTTTCTTT
v_call: TRBV14; j_call: TRBJ1-1; d_call: -; clone_size: -; cdr3_aa: CASSQAGLGMNTEAFF; cdr3_nt: TGTGCCAGCAGCCAAGCAGGACTGGGGATGAACACTGAAGCTTTCTTT
v_call: TRBV27; j_call: TRBJ1-2; d_call: -; clone_size: -; cdr3_aa: CASSLRQGQEDGYTF; cdr3_nt: TGTGCCAGCAGTTTACGGCAGGGCCAAGAAGATGGCTACACCTTC
v_call: TRBV9; j_call: TRBJ1-6; d_call: -; clone_size: -; cdr3_aa: CASSVDGLGSPLHF; cdr3_nt: TGTGCCAGCAGCGTAGATGGTTTAGGTTCACCCCTCCACTTT
v_call: TRBV5-1; j_call: TRBJ2-1; d_call: TRBD1; clone_size: -; cdr3_aa: CASSVGTGPYNEQFF; cdr3_nt: TGCGCCAGCAGCGTCGGGACAGGGCCCTACAATGAGCAGTTCTTC
v_call: TRBV5-1; j_call: TRBJ2-3; d_call: -; clone_size: -; cdr3_aa: CASSLVGVSGTDTQYF; cdr3_nt: TGCGCCAGCAGCTTGGTCGGGGTTTCGGGCACAGATACGCAGTATTTT
v_call: TRBV19; j_call: TRBJ2-5; d_call: -; clone_size: -; cdr3_aa: CASSGVMGEETQYF; cdr3_nt: TGTGCCAGTAGTGGAGTAATGGGGGAAGAGACCCAGTACTTC
v_call: TRBV28; j_call: TRBJ1-5; d_call: TRBD1; clone_size: -; cdr3_aa: CASSLNGPGGTQPQHF; cdr3_nt: TGTGCCAGCAGTTTAAATGGGCCAGGGGGAACTCAGCCCCAGCATTTT
v_call: TRBV6-6; j_call: TRBJ2-1; d_call: TRBD2; clone_size: once; cdr3_aa: CASRDSSGTWREQFF; cdr3_nt: TGTGCCAGCAGGGACTCTAGCGGGACCTGGAGGGAGCAGTTCTTC
v_call: TRBV19; j_call: TRBJ2-7; d_call: TRBD2; clone_size: -; cdr3_aa: CASNGGAGSNSYEQYF; cdr3_nt: TGTGCCAGTAACGGTGGAGCGGGGAGTAACTCCTACGAGCAGTACTTC
v_call: TRBV7-2; j_call: TRBJ2-7; d_call: -; clone_size: -; cdr3_aa: CASSPRSASYEQYF; cdr3_nt: TGTGCCAGCAGCCCCAGAAGTGCCTCCTACGAGCAGTACTTC
v_call: TRBV7-2; j_call: TRBJ2-2; d_call: -; clone_size: -; cdr3_aa: CASSPRGLNTGELFF; cdr3_nt: TGTGCCAGCAGCCCACGGGGGCTGAACACCGGGGAGCTGTTTTTT
v_call: TRBV9; j_call: TRBJ1-6; d_call: TRBD1; clone_size: -; cdr3_aa: CASSPTPGGYNSPLHF; cdr3_nt: TGTGCCAGCAGCCCCACCCCAGGGGGCTATAATTCACCCCTCCACTTT
v_call: TRBV7-3; j_call: TRBJ1-1; d_call: TRBD1; clone_size: -; cdr3_aa: CASSRDRATEAFF; cdr3_nt: TGTGCCAGCAGCCGGGACAGGGCCACTGAAGCTTTCTTT
v_call: TRBV4-2; j_call: TRBJ2-3; d_call: -; clone_size: -; cdr3_aa: CASRGTDTQYF; cdr3_nt: TGTGCCAGCAGGGGGACAGATACGCAGTATTTT
v_call: TRBV4-2; j_call: TRBJ1-2; d_call: -; clone_size: -; cdr3_aa: CASSQEGGGYGYTF; cdr3_nt: TGTGCCAGCAGCCAAGAAGGAGGGGGCTATGGCTACACCTTC
v_call: TRBV30; j_call: TRBJ2-7; d_call: -; clone_size: once; cdr3_aa: CAWSVGRSKSSYEQYF; cdr3_nt: TGTGCCTGGAGTGTTGGCAGGTCAAAGAGCTCCTACGAGCAGTACTTC
v_call: TRBV6-5; j_call: TRBJ2-7; d_call: -; clone_size: -; cdr3_aa: CASTPGGSYEQYF; cdr3_nt: TGTGCCAGCACCCCGGGTGGGTCCTACGAGCAGTACTTC
v_call: TRBV4-3; j_call: TRBJ2-2; d_call: -; clone_size: -; cdr3_aa: CASSQGVEAGTTGELFF; cdr3_nt: TGCGCCAGCAGCCAAGGAGTAGAAGCGGGGACAACCGGGGAGCTGTTTTTT
v_call: TRBV6-6; j_call: TRBJ2-7; d_call: TRBD2; clone_size: -; cdr3_aa: CASSRLAGYEQYF; cdr3_nt: TGTGCCAGCAGTCGACTAGCGGGATACGAGCAGTACTTC
v_call: TRBV2; j_call: TRBJ1-2; d_call: TRBD1; clone_size: -; cdr3_aa: CASSTQGEVYTF; cdr3_nt: TGTGCCAGCAGTACACAGGGGGAAGTCTACACCTTC
v_call: TRBV5-4; j_call: TRBJ1-4; d_call: -; clone_size: -; cdr3_aa: CASSLPGHRGNEKLFF; cdr3_nt: TGTGCCAGCAGCTTGCCGGGACACCGGGGGAATGAAAAACTGTTTTTT
v_call: TRBV7-2; j_call: TRBJ2-7; d_call: TRBD1; clone_size: -; cdr3_aa: CASSRGRMSGGEYEQYF; cdr3_nt: TGTGCCAGCAGCCGCGGGCGGATGTCAGGGGGAGAATACGAGCAGTACTTC
v_call: TRBV27; j_call: TRBJ2-1; d_call: TRBD2; clone_size: -; cdr3_aa: CASSLSQFAGVQYNEQFF; cdr3_nt: TGTGCCAGCAGTTTATCCCAGTTCGCGGGAGTTCAGTACAATGAGCAGTTCTTC
v_call: TRBV6-1; j_call: TRBJ1-3; d_call: -; clone_size: once; cdr3_aa: CASSEEEGNLGNTIYF; cdr3_nt: TGTGCCAGCAGTGAAGAGGAAGGAAACCTTGGAAACACCATATATTTT